This T cell receptor beta chain was identified during a study of CD8 T cells in ankylosing spondylitis. Whole-study results and caveats: Reported data indicate significant enrichment of disease-linked clones within matched ankylosing spondylitis synovial fluid. What appeared characteristic of ankylosing spondylitis blood was a TCR beta motif of eight highly homologous variants.

With molecular barcodes, quantitative 5'-RACE was used to make the TCR beta libraries. TCRdb reprocessed the 5' RACE reads via MiXCR and lists one record per CDR3 protein. Here the sample spans some 130,000 distinct CDR3 sequences, 5.5% to 7.5% being singletons. As regards this clonotype: Its target is unknown.

Germline loops: CDR1 LGHDT, CDR2 YNNKEL (reference sequence). The CDR3 totals 15 residues. Trimming stripped 8 bases from V and 1 base from J, with 17 bases between. The material sequenced was blood, either unsorted or a sorted T cell fraction (not recorded which). V usage is TRBV3-1 and J usage is TRBJ1-2; D possibly corresponds to TRBD1 (6 bases). This clonotype was sampled from a female donor with ankylosing spondylitis or in good health (not recorded which). Written as DNA, the CDR3 is TGTGCCAGCTGCACGCCGGACAGCCTTAACTATGGCTACACCTTC. Amino acid sequence: CASCTPDSLNYGYTF.